The entry below describes one TCR beta chain. Its matching antigen is unknown. This sample is drawn from a study of cytomegalovirus exposure and HLA in healthy donors. Study-level results: Across all donors, roughly uniform sequencing depth was an assumption of the presence/absence analyses. Because they were indistinguishable, some V segments, including TRBV6-2 and TRBV6-3, were excluded.

This PCR relied on a set of 60 Vbeta primers and 13 Jbeta primers. Only in-frame clones appear in the TCRdb table, and some are missing; sequencing was by immunoSEQ multiplex PCR. Seen here are about 150,000 clones, roughly 84% observed once, and the top ten hold roughly 2.5%. In germline, CDR1 is LNHDA, CDR2 SQIVND (reference sequence). This CDR3 is built from 15 residues. The V end was cut by 3 bases, the J end by 2 bases, with 13 bases between. The specimen sequenced was PBMCs. The V and J genes are TRBV19 and TRBJ2-5; D remains ambiguous. The clonotype comes from a boy aged 2 to 10 in good health and CMV-seronegative. The CDR3 DNA reads TGTGCCAGTAGTATCGTTGCGCAAGTTCAAGAGACCCAGTACTTC. Protein sequence: CASSIVAQVQETQYF.